This T cell receptor (beta chain) was recovered during a study of early T cells in non-severe SARS-CoV-2 infection. In the study overall: Sequencing targeted bulk RNA from unsorted whole blood, leaving chains unpaired.

This clonotype was seen at least ten times. Its target is unknown. The germline CDR1 and CDR2 sequences are SGHTA and FQGNSA. The length of the CDR3 is 14 residues. Between the trimmed V and J ends, which lost 4 bases and 5 bases, there was a span of 15 bases. As part of library construction, unique molecular identifiers were attached to individual cDNA molecules. TCRdb analysed the 5' RACE reads with MiXCR anew, one entry per CDR3 protein. The repertoire includes 45,000 to 65,000 distinct CDR3 sequences, approximately 10% of them detected once, and 4.2% sits in the top ten. General observations from the study: The matching step, a VDJdb search, favored anti-spike CD8 responses and missed private and CD4 specificities.

The receptor was derived from an adult who was a healthcare worker with PCR-confirmed SARS-CoV-2 infection or an uninfected control (not recorded which). Sequencing was done on a sample of whole blood. The chain joins TRBV7-2 to TRBJ2-7, with D maybe TRBD2 (6 bases). The chain's CDR3 is CASSSGTLPHEQYF. In DNA form, the CDR3 reads TGTGCCAGCAGCTCCGGGACTCTCCCCCACGAGCAGTACTTC.